This TCR beta chain was identified in a study of blood T cell repertoires in COVID-19. Overall study context: Donors in the United States, Italy and Spain gave samples during acute or convalescent COVID-19. Sources were T cells, B-cell-depleted T cells, or PBMCs; the material itself was cDNA or gDNA.

Original analysis: From reference gene primer amplification, estimates of nucleated cell counts were derived. Assay: immunoSEQ multiplex PCR; the TCRdb copy retains only in-frame clones and omits some. For V, J and clone size, that table is used; D and trimming come from the DNA. The data hold nearly 350,000 clones, with 83% observed a single time. The CDR3 totals 14 residues. Germline CDR1 and CDR2: SGHTS and YDEGEE. The V gene lost 6 bases and the J gene lost 1 base, with 11 bases spanning the gap. This TCR was recovered from a young man with active or convalescent COVID-19. The material sequenced was peripheral blood. The V gene is TRBV5-8, the J gene TRBJ1-5; TRBD1 might be the D (5 bases). The CDR3 spells CASTTGESNQPQHF. The CDR3 nucleotides are TGTGCCAGCACCACAGGAGAGAGCAATCAGCCCCAGCATTTT.